The 28 T cell receptor beta chains listed next were all sequenced from one sample in a study of CD8+ T cells in alopecia areata. Once RNA had been extracted, it was reverse transcribed into cDNA to act as the sequencing template. Clones were read by immunoSEQ multiplex PCR, and TCRdb kept only the in-frame ones, dropping some. The sample presents roughly 110,000 clones, none singletons. The sample comprised lesional skin. The receptors originated from a C3H/HeJ mouse with alopecia areata. The MHC haplotype of this mouse line is H2-k.

This clone was observed many times. Mouse gene names and germline throughout. The read terminates 4 residues ahead of where the CDR3 ends, so the germline J gene completes it. This chain links TRBV13-3 with TRBJ2-3, with D tentatively TRBD2 (6 bases). CDR1 and CDR2 (germline): NNHDY, SYVADS. Trimming removed 4 bases at V and 1 base at J, with 13 bases between. This CDR3 spans 15 amino acids. The CDR3 is CASSSWGAGAETLYF. The covered CDR3 bases are TGTGCCAGCAGTTCCTGGGGCGCGGGTGCAGAA.

The sample holds a few counts of this clone. Germline and genes here are mouse. The CDR3 end lies 4 residues beyond the end of the read and is filled in from the germline J gene. This sequence joins TRBV17 and TRBJ2-5, with 11 positions matching TRBD2. This CDR3 is built from 15 residues. Germline CDR1 is MNHDT and CDR2 is YYDKIL. Incomplete CDR3 DNA: TGTGCTAGCAGTGTGACTGGGGGGGTCCACGAC. Protein product: CASSVTGGVHD. The whole CDR3 protein reads CASSVTGGVHDTQYF. Using reference TRBV17 and TRBJ2-5 for the parts outside the CDR3, the full variable domain is DTTVKQNPRYKLARVGKPVNLICSQTMNHDTMYWYQKKPNQAPKLLLFYYDKILNREADTFEKFQSSRPNNSFCSLYIGSAGLEYSAMYLCASSVTGGVHDTQYFGPGTRLLVL.

This clone has just a few counts. Genes and germline come from the mouse. The sequence runs out 4 residues before the end of the CDR3; the remainder is reconstructed from the germline J gene. The chain employs TRBV19 and TRBJ1-1, with D unclear. Germline-derived CDR1 and CDR2 are FNHDT and SITEND (reference sequence). The CDR3 is 13 amino acids. V was shortened by 2 bases and J by 3 bases, with 8 bases between the two germline ends. The CDR3 DNA, read in part, is TGTGCCAGCAGTATGGCAGGAGACACA. It translates to CASSMAGDT. The entire CDR3 protein is CASSMAGDTEVFF.

Points on this clone: Mouse gene names and germline throughout. The CDR3 end lies 4 residues beyond the end of the read and is filled in from the germline J gene. The V call is TRBV12-1, the J call TRBJ1-2, with D perhaps matching TRBD1 (5 bases). The germline gives CDR1 SGHSN, CDR2 HYEKVE. The CDR3 is 13 amino acids. V shed 4 bases and J shed 2 bases, with 10 bases lying between them. CDR3 DNA, as far as it was read: TGTGCCAGCTCACCTTCAGGGAACTCC. Its protein product is CASSPSGNS. The full-length CDR3 reads as CASSPSGNSDYTF.

Turning to this clone: Mouse gene names and germline throughout. The read halts 4 residues ahead of the CDR3 end, with the missing end drawn from the germline J gene. V usage is TRBV1 and J usage is TRBJ1-2; no reliable D call. The CDR3 loop spans 14 amino acids. Trimming pared 3 bases from V and 0 bases from J, leaving 8 bases between. Germline-derived CDR1 and CDR2 are NSQYPW and LRSPGD (reference sequence). The sequenced CDR3 bases are TGCACCTGCAGTGCCCCGACAACAAACTCC. Amino acids: CTCSAPTTNS. The entire CDR3 protein is CTCSAPTTNSDYTF. Full variable domain (rest looked up from reference TRBV1 and TRBJ1-2): VTLLEQNPRWRLVPRGQAVNLRCILKNSQYPWMSWYQQDLQKQLQWLFTLRSPGDKEVKSLPGADYLATRVTDTELRLQVANMSQGRTLYCTCSAPTTNSDYTFGSGTRLLVI.

This clone was counted only a few times. Gene names and germline refer to mouse. The CDR3 end is not reached by the read, which stops 4 residues before it; the germline J gene fills it in. The chain carries TRBV19 and TRBJ2-7; TRBD2 matches at 10 bases. The V segment lost 4 bases and the J segment 3 bases; nucleotides outside the gene matches: 4. Germline assignment: CDR1 FNHDT and CDR2 SITEND (reference sequence). The CDR3 has 14 residues. The covered CDR3 bases are TGTGCCAGCAGTCATGACTGGGGGGTCTAT. Translated, it gives CASSHDWGVY. The entire CDR3 reads CASSHDWGVYEQYF. Using reference TRBV19 and TRBJ2-7 for the parts outside the CDR3, the full variable domain is GGIITQTPKFLIGQEGQKLTLKCQQNFNHDTMYWYRQDSGKGLRLIYYSITENDLQKGDLSEGYDASREKKSSFSLTVTSAQKNEMAVFLCASSHDWGVYEQYFGPGTRLTVL.

Regarding this clone: The listed genes are named as in mouse. The CDR3 end falls 4 residues outside the read, so it is completed with the germline J gene. V is TRBV13-1 and J is TRBJ2-1, with D maybe TRBD1 (5 bases). The CDR3 totals 15 residues. Germline V CDR1 and CDR2: NSHNY, SYGAGN. The ends were cut back, 3 bases at V and 0 bases at J, with 10 bases in the middle. CDR3: CASSARQFNYAEQFF. CDR3 bases read: TGTGCCAGCAGTGCCCGACAGTTTAACTATGCT.

This clone occurred a few times. Genes and germline are mouse. The read ends 4 residues before the CDR3 terminus; that terminus is restored from the germline J gene. The chain recombines TRBV17 with TRBJ2-7; possibly TRBD1 for D (6 bases). The CDR3 is 14 amino acids. Germline-derived CDR1 and CDR2 are MNHDT and YYDKIL. With 5 bases removed from V and 1 base from J, the gap between germline ends came to 12 bases. The CDR3 spells CASSPGEWSYEQYF. The DNA read from the CDR3 is TGTGCTAGCAGTCCAGGGGAATGGTCCTAT.

This clone was counted only a few times. The gene names here belong to mouse. The read ends 4 residues shy of where the CDR3 ends; the end is completed using the germline J gene. This chain joins TRBV14 and TRBJ1-1; TRBD1 aligns across 10 bases. The CDR3 consists of 15 residues. V lost 5 bases to trimming and J lost 1 base; unmatched junction nucleotides: 5. Germline V gene sequence: CDR1 SGHDT, CDR2 FRDEAV. The CDR3 here is CASSPGTGVNTEVFF. The CDR3 DNA, read in part, is TGTGCCAGCAGCCCCGGGACAGGGGTGAACACA.

This clone occurred a few times. Each gene name is a mouse one. CDR3: CASNRLGIYAEQFF. CDR3 bases read: TGTGCCAGCAACCGACTGGGGATCTATGCT. The chain has TRBV19 and TRBJ2-1, with TRBD2 matching 8 bases. With the read ending 4 residues before the CDR3 end, the germline J gene is used to fill in that end. Per germline, CDR1 FNHDT and CDR2 SITEND (reference sequence). CDR3 size: 14 residues. V dropped 6 bases and J dropped 3; count of bases not matched to a gene: 5.

This clone was seen a handful of times. Gene names are the mouse ones. The read is 4 residues too short to cover the CDR3 end, so that end is filled in from the germline J gene. The chain recombines TRBV13-3 with TRBJ1-4, with TRBD1 as a possible D gene (6 bases). Germline values: CDR1 NNHDY, CDR2 SYVADS. This CDR3 has 15 amino acids. Trimming took off 7 bases at V and 0 bases at J, with 13 bases between the two ends. The CDR3 bases that were read are TGTGCCAGCGGCGACAGGACCCTTTCCAACGAA. It encodes CASGDRTLSNE. The whole CDR3 region reads CASGDRTLSNERLFF.

This clone was found many times. Gene names are the mouse ones. Read data end 4 residues before the CDR3 end; the end is taken from the germline J gene. Additional DNA sequences in this sample encode the identical CDR3. The chain carries TRBV13-3 and TRBJ2-5; D is possibly TRBD2 (5 bases). Trimming cost V 4 bases and J 3 bases, with 12 bases left between them. The CDR3 contains 14 residues. CDR1 NNHDY and CDR2 SYVADS come from the germline V gene. The CDR3 bases that were read are TGTGCCAGCAGTCCTGGACTCTTTCAAGAC. Encoded protein: CASSPGLFQD. The whole CDR3 region reads CASSPGLFQDTQYF.

Of note for this clone: TCRdb and the translated DNA give different amino acids at residue 12; the protein presented here is the one translated from the DNA. Gene labels here are mouse ones. Here the CDR3 reads CASSDRGGRGNTLYF. CDR3 bases read: TGTGCCAGCAGTGATAGGGGGGGGCGGGGAAATACG. The chain couples TRBV13-3 to TRBJ1-3; D is possibly TRBD1 (6 bases). Read data end 3 residues before the CDR3 end; the end is taken from the germline J gene. Between the trimmed V and J ends, which lost 1 base and 4 bases, there was a span of 12 bases. The CDR3 loop spans 15 amino acids. Germline V CDR1 and CDR2: NNHDY, SYVADS.

This clone occurred a few times. TCRdb's protein and the translated DNA diverge at residue 12; the protein reported here is the translation of the DNA. Germline and genes here are mouse. The read halts 3 residues ahead of the CDR3 end, with the missing end drawn from the germline J gene. V and J are TRBV19 and TRBJ1-3; D possibly corresponds to TRBD1 (6 bases). The germline CDR1 and CDR2 sequences are FNHDT and SITEND (reference sequence). The CDR3 is 15 residues long. Trimming left V 6 bases short and J 0 bases short, with 13 bases between. The DNA read from the CDR3 is TGTGCCAGCACACCGGGACAAATTTCTGGAAATACG. Translation gives CASTPGQISGNT. The whole CDR3 protein reads CASTPGQISGNTLYF.

This clone occurred a few times. Germline and genes here are mouse. The CDR3 end is not reached by the read, which stops 4 residues before it; the germline J gene fills it in. The gene calls are TRBV13-3 and TRBJ1-4, with a tentative D call TRBD1 (6 bases). The CDR3 sequence is 13 residues long. The germline CDR1 and CDR2 sequences are NNHDY and SYVADS. CDR3 amino acids: CASRITGTERLFF. Incomplete CDR3 DNA: TGTGCCAGCAGGATCACAGGGACCGAA. Full variable domain (missing parts from reference TRBV13-3 and TRBJ1-4): EAAVTQSPRSKVAVTGGKVTLSCHQTNNHDYMYWYRQDTGHGLRLIHYSYVADSTEKGDIPDGYKASRPSQENFSLILELASLSQTAVYFCASRITGTERLFFGHGTKLSVL.

On this clone itself: Gene names follow the mouse nomenclature. The sequenced fragment ends 4 residues before the CDR3 boundary, so the rest is inferred from the germline J gene. The V call is TRBV13-3, the J call TRBJ1-1, with 10 bases lining up with TRBD1. This CDR3 is built from 16 residues. Germline loops: CDR1 NNHDY, CDR2 SYVADS. CDR3 amino acids: CASSDASDRGRTEVFF. The DNA read from the CDR3 is TGTGCCAGCAGTGATGCAAGCGACAGGGGGCGAACA.

Comment on this clone: Mouse germline and gene names are used. The read ends 4 residues shy of where the CDR3 ends; the end is completed using the germline J gene. The chain has TRBV13-1 and TRBJ2-3; D may be TRBD1 (6 bases). Germline V gene sequence: CDR1 NSHNY, CDR2 SYGAGN. The V gene lost 5 bases and the J gene lost 0 bases, with 16 bases spanning the gap. This CDR3 has 16 amino acids. This CDR3 reads CASSPDRRSSAETLYF. The CDR3 bases that were read are TGTGCCAGCAGCCCTGACAGGAGGTCTAGTGCAGAA.

This clone was recorded a few times. The protein recorded in TCRdb does not match the translated DNA at residue 12; the protein presented here comes from translating the DNA. Gene names are the mouse ones. The read terminates 3 residues before the CDR3 end, so the remaining end is supplied by the germline J gene. This rearrangement joins TRBV1 to TRBJ1-6; the D gene is possibly TRBD1 (6 bases). TRBJ1-6 is annotated as an ORF whose role is uncertain. Germline CDR1 and CDR2: NSQYPW and LRSPGD (reference sequence). The CDR3 contains 15 residues. V lost 3 bases to trimming and J lost 5 bases, with 11 bases between them. The sequenced part of the CDR3 DNA is TGCACCTGCAGTGCTGCAGGGGTTGATAATTCGCCC. Translated, it gives CTCSAAGVDNSP. The entire CDR3 reads CTCSAAGVDNSPLYF.

This clone was recorded a few times. Genes and germline come from the mouse. The read ends 4 residues early relative to the CDR3; the germline J gene fills the gap. The V call is TRBV19, the J call TRBJ1-1; D possibly corresponds to TRBD1 (6 bases). The CDR3 is made up of 14 amino acids. The V and J ends lost 1 base and 3 bases respectively, with 10 bases between them. Germline values: CDR1 FNHDT, CDR2 SITEND (reference sequence). The CDR3 loop reads CASSIRAGDTEVFF. CDR3 bases read: TGTGCCAGCAGTATAAGAGCAGGGGACACA.

In its sample, this clone was seen a few times. The listed genes are named as in mouse. The CDR3 extends 4 residues past the end of the read, so its final part is completed from the germline J gene. The chain joins TRBV13-3 to TRBJ1-4; 7 bases are shared with TRBD1. The CDR3 covers 16 residues. J lost 0 bases, V lost 3 bases, and 5 bases had no gene match. Germline assignment: CDR1 NNHDY and CDR2 SYVADS. CDR3 loop: CASSGGTEISNERLFF. CDR3 DNA (partial): TGTGCCAGCAGTGGAGGGACAGAAATTTCCAACGAA.

On this clone itself: Gene names refer to mouse genes. The read terminates 4 residues before the CDR3 end, so the remaining end is supplied by the germline J gene. The genes are TRBV1 and TRBJ2-3; 9 bases are a match to TRBD1. The CDR3 consists of 16 residues. Germline values: CDR1 NSQYPW, CDR2 LRSPGD (reference sequence). Losses at the gene ends were 5 bases for V and 0 bases for J; bases not matched to a gene: 6. The CDR3 bases that were read are TGCACCTGCAGTCACAGGGGGCAAAGGAGTGCAGAA. It translates to CTCSHRGQRSAE. The whole CDR3 sequence reads CTCSHRGQRSAETLYF.

This clone was counted only a few times. These gene names are mouse names. The read falls 4 residues short of the CDR3 end, and the missing part is taken from the germline J gene. The chain has TRBV13-1 and TRBJ2-5; TRBD1 might be the D (6 bases). This CDR3 is built from 14 residues. Germline V gene sequence: CDR1 NSHNY, CDR2 SYGAGN. The CDR3 is CASSDAGTKDTQYF. The sequenced part of the CDR3 DNA is TGTGCCAGCAGTGATGCCGGGACAAAAGAC.

Comments on this clone: The genes are named according to mouse. With the read ending 4 residues before the CDR3 end, the germline J gene is used to fill in that end. The chain joins TRBV19 to TRBJ1-1, with 10 bases aligning to TRBD1. The CDR3 extends over 15 amino acids. Germline lookup yields CDR1 FNHDT and CDR2 SITEND (reference sequence). CDR3 sequence: CASSIAGQGVTEVFF. The DNA read from the CDR3 is TGTGCCAGCAGTATAGCCGGACAGGGGGTGACA.

A remark on this clone: Gene labels here are mouse ones. Read data end 4 residues before the CDR3 end; the end is taken from the germline J gene. This chain links TRBV1 with TRBJ1-1; D not resolved. There are 14 residues in the CDR3. Germline values: CDR1 NSQYPW, CDR2 LRSPGD (reference sequence). Trimming left V 0 bases short and J 4 bases short, with 9 bases between. CDR3 DNA (partial): TGCACCTGCAGTGCAGATGGGGTTAGCACA. Its translation is CTCSADGVST. The full CDR3 protein reads CTCSADGVSTEVFF.

Details on this clone: Gene names refer to mouse genes. The missing CDR3 end, 4 residues past where the read stops, is filled in from the germline J gene. The V and J genes are TRBV1 and TRBJ2-1; TRBD2 matches at 12 bases. The CDR3 is 15 residues long. Germline V gene lookup returns CDR1 NSQYPW and CDR2 LRSPGD (reference sequence). The CDR3 reads CTCSGGLGGGAEQFF. CDR3 bases read: TGCACCTGCAGTGGGGGACTGGGGGGAGGGGCT.

With respect to this clone: Gene names are mouse gene names. CDR3 DNA, as far as it was read: TGTGCCAGCATGAAGGGGGGGCGGAGAGCAGAA. As protein: CASMKGGRRAE. The entire CDR3 is CASMKGGRRAETLYF. V gene TRBV13-3 combines with J gene TRBJ2-3, with TRBD2 identical over 8 bases. The read gets to within 4 residues of the CDR3 end, and the germline J gene fills in the rest. Germline V gene sequence: CDR1 NNHDY, CDR2 SYVADS. The V segment lost 6 bases and the J segment 3 bases; nucleotides outside the gene matches: 9. The CDR3 extends over 15 amino acids.

This clone occurred a few times. The germline and genes are mouse ones. From the germline J gene comes the end of the CDR3, since the read stops 4 residues before it. The chain joins TRBV17 to TRBJ2-4; D possibly corresponds to TRBD2 (6 bases). V was shortened by 10 bases and J by 0 bases, with 11 bases between the two germline ends. Germline values: CDR1 MNHDT, CDR2 YYDKIL. This CDR3 is built from 13 residues. The CDR3 sequence is CATGDESQNTLYF. The CDR3 bases that were read are TGTGCTACTGGGGACGAGAGTCAAAAC.

Notes on this clone: The DNA translation disagrees with the TCRdb protein at residue 12, so the protein in this description comes from the DNA. The listed genes are named as in mouse. The read terminates 3 residues ahead of where the CDR3 ends, so the germline J gene completes it. The rearrangement uses TRBV13-3 and TRBJ1-6; unclear D gene. TRBJ1-6 falls under the ORF class, with uncertain function. Germline assignment: CDR1 NNHDY and CDR2 SYVADS. V lost 2 bases, J lost 2 bases, and 8 bases lay in between. The CDR3 has 15 amino acids. CDR3 in amino acids: CASSDQLPYNSPLYF. The sequenced CDR3 bases are TGTGCCAGCAGTGACCAGCTCCCCTATAATTCGCCC.